The T cell receptor beta chain under discussion was sequenced for a study of blood T cell repertoires in COVID-19. Study details: Acute and convalescent COVID-19 specimens originated in the United States, Italy and Spain.

Donors were grouped by their self-reported clinical history. This clone occurred a few times. The CDR3 spans 13 residues. Per germline, CDR1 KGHDR and CDR2 SFDVKD. V dropped 3 bases and J dropped 6; count of bases not matched to a gene: 1. TCRdb keeps only in-frame clones here, not all; method: immunoSEQ multiplex PCR. The profile covers about 180,000 clones, with roughly 85% appearing a single time and roughly 8.9% taken by the ten largest. This receptor was obtained from a woman in her late teens or twenties who had recovered from COVID-19. The sample was PBMCs or T cells enriched from blood (not recorded which). This sequence joins TRBV24-1 and TRBJ1-2, with 9 nucleotides matching TRBD1. This chain's CDR3 is CATSDTGGNGYTF. For the CDR3, the DNA is TGTGCCACCAGTGATACAGGGGGCAATGGCTACACCTTC.